Below are 14 T cell receptor beta chains sequenced from a single sample in a study of T-cell reconstitution after alpha-beta-depleted transplantation in children. Whole-study findings and limits: Several hundred expanded graft clones reportedly were the source of alpha-beta T cells about two months after transplant.

These receptors have no known antigen. Unique molecular identifiers featured in how the TCRbeta library was prepared. From the PCR reads, TCRdb called clonotypes with MiXCR, one entry per CDR3 protein. The profile covers tens of thousands of distinct CDR3 sequences, with around 6.6% appearing a single time and 27% taken by the ten largest. This material consisted of peripheral blood, taken 60 days after TCRalphabeta/CD19-depleted stem cell transplant. The receptors were gathered from a child less than two years old who had a stem cell transplant for acute myeloid leukemia, so the T cells may come from the graft donor.

This clonotype was observed many times. The chain couples TRBV4-3 to TRBJ1-5; 7 nucleotides align to TRBD1. Germline CDR1 and CDR2: LGHNA and YSLEER. CDR3 length: 15 amino acids. The junction had 4 bases not matched to a gene; V was cut back by 2 bases and J by 3 bases. The CDR3 nucleotides are TGCGCCAGCAGCCAACGGACAGGTGCCAATCAGCCCCAGCATTTT. It yields the protein CASSQRTGANQPQHF.

This chain joins TRBV4-3 and TRBJ2-3; D may be TRBD2 (6 bases). CDR3 length: 15 amino acids. V was pared by 0 bases and J by 1 base, with 8 bases between. Germline CDR1 is LGHNA and CDR2 is YSLEER. DNA for the CDR3: TGCGCCAGCAGCCAAGACGGGGGTCGCACAGATACGCAGTATTTT. This codes for CASSQDGGRTDTQYF.

This clonotype has a count of ten or more. The rearrangement uses TRBV20-1 and TRBJ1-2; TRBD1 is a possible D gene (6 bases). Germline V gives CDR1 DFQATT, CDR2 SNEGSKA (reference sequence). Trimming took 6 bases from V and 3 from J, leaving 17 bases between them. The CDR3 is 14 residues long. Here the CDR3 reads CSAPAHRVDYGYTF. DNA for the CDR3: TGCAGTGCACCAGCCCACAGGGTGGACTATGGCTACACCTTC.

This clonotype was detected only a few times. The rearrangement links TRBV9 to TRBJ2-6; 7 nucleotides line up with TRBD1. Germline assignment: CDR1 SGDLS and CDR2 YYNGEE. V shed 2 bases and J 4 bases; nucleotides not matched to a gene: 9. The CDR3 is 17 amino acids. Here the CDR3 reads CASSVPVQGTGANVLTF. CDR3 coding DNA: TGTGCCAGCAGCGTCCCCGTACAGGGGACAGGGGCCAACGTCCTGACTTTC.

This clonotype was counted ten times or more. J is TRBJ2-5 and V is TRBV6-2 or TRBV6-3; D perhaps matches TRBD1 (5 bases). The V gene's germline CDR1 is MNHEY and CDR2 SVGEGT. V lost 5 bases to trimming and J lost 8 bases, with 15 bases between them. CDR3 length: 13 amino acids. CDR3 sequence: CASSPDKRGTQYF. The CDR3 nucleotides read TGTGCCAGCAGTCCGGACAAGCGAGGAACCCAGTACTTC.

This clonotype was recorded at least ten times. The CDR3 coding sequence is TGTGCCAGCAGCTCCCCAGGGGCTGAGTATGGCTACACCTTC. As protein: CASSSPGAEYGYTF. The gene calls are TRBV7-9 and TRBJ1-2, with D perhaps TRBD1 (6 bases). The V gene lost 4 bases and the J gene lost 5 bases, with 14 bases spanning the gap. Germline CDR1 and CDR2: SEHNR and FQNEAQ (reference sequence). The CDR3 is 14 amino acids.

This clonotype was seen ten or more times. The rearrangement uses TRBV29-1 and TRBJ2-5, with D possibly TRBD2 on 5 matching bases. Trimming pared 0 bases from V and 2 bases from J, leaving 10 bases between. There are 14 residues in the CDR3. CDR1 and CDR2 from the germline V gene are SQVTM and ANQGSEA. Here the CDR3 DNA reads TGCAGCGTTGAAGATTGGAGGATTCAAGAGACCCAGTACTTC. Translating it yields CSVEDWRIQETQYF.

This clonotype came up many times. The rearrangement links TRBV4-3 to TRBJ1-5; possible D gene TRBD1, 6 bases. This CDR3 has 17 amino acids. Trimming shortened V by 0 bases and J by 3 bases, and 15 bases separated the two germline ends. Germline V CDR1 and CDR2: LGHNA, YSLEER. The CDR3 coding sequence is TGCGCCAGCAGCCAAGAAAAGAGGGGGGCCTTCAATCAGCCCCAGCATTTT. Encoded protein: CASSQEKRGAFNQPQHF.

At least ten counts were recorded for this clonotype. The V call is TRBV7-9, the J call TRBJ1-5; no clear D gene. The V and J ends lost 6 bases and 2 bases respectively, with 14 bases between them. CDR1 and CDR2 from the germline V gene are SEHNR and FQNEAQ (reference sequence). This CDR3 is built from 15 residues. This chain's CDR3 is CASSREPMGNQPQHF. CDR3 sequence (DNA): TGTGCCAGCAGTCGGGAACCTATGGGCAATCAGCCCCAGCATTTT.

This clonotype was found many times. The gene calls are TRBV10-3 and TRBJ2-5; D not resolved. Trimming took off 2 bases at V and 1 base at J, with 8 bases between the two ends. This CDR3 contains 14 residues. Germline lookup yields CDR1 ENHRY and CDR2 SYGVKD. The CDR3 here is CAISETGSQETQYF. The CDR3 bases are TGTGCCATCAGTGAGACCGGGTCCCAAGAGACCCAGTACTTC.

Ten or more counts support this clonotype. J is TRBJ1-2 and V is TRBV29-1, with TRBD1 matching 8 bases. V shed 7 bases, J shed 8 bases, and the junction held 6 bases outside the gene matches. CDR1 and CDR2 from the germline V gene are SQVTM and ANQGSEA. CDR3 size: 11 residues. CDR3 nucleotide sequence: TGCAGCGCCCAGGGGGCGGAAGGCTACACCTTC. Translation: CSAQGAEGYTF.

This clonotype was picked up many times. The chain carries TRBV24-1 and TRBJ2-7; 12 bases are shared with TRBD2. The CDR3 loop spans 13 amino acids. Germline CDR1 is KGHDR and CDR2 is SFDVKD. The ends lost 6 bases at V and 7 bases at J; junction bases unmatched: 3. CDR3 amino acids: CATSRLAGEEQYF. The CDR3 DNA reads TGTGCCACCAGTAGACTAGCGGGAGAGGAGCAGTACTTC.

This clonotype was counted many times. The genes are TRBV12-3 or TRBV12-4 and TRBJ2-7, with D unresolved. The CDR3 sequence is 14 residues long. The germline V and J ends were trimmed by 5 bases and 0 bases, with 11 bases remaining between them. Here the CDR3 reads CASSVWDYSYEQYF. For the CDR3, the DNA is TGTGCCAGCAGTGTATGGGATTACTCCTACGAGCAGTACTTC.

Concerning this clonotype itself: A much larger clone differs from this one at a single base, so this may be a read error. CDR3 nucleotide sequence: TGTGCCAGCAGCTTAGCGCGGGGTTACGGGGCCAACCTCCTGACTTTC. As protein: CASSLARGYGANLLTF. The genes are TRBV7-9 and TRBJ2-6; D is perhaps TRBD2 (6 bases). CDR3 length: 16 amino acids. CDR1 and CDR2 from the germline V gene are SEHNR and FQNEAQ (reference sequence).